The rows below give T cell receptor beta chains drawn from one sample of a study of blood T cell repertoires in COVID-19. Profiling relied on immunoSEQ multiplex PCR, and the TCRdb table lists in-frame clones only, not all of them. The sample has approximately 250,000 clones, 80% to 90% seen once. Sequencing was performed on peripheral blood. The source of these receptors is a woman aged 40 to 50 who had recovered from COVID-19. Both conserved end residues are part of each CDR3. D genes are given only for firm matches. Size is omitted from some rows. Given values are once, few, many or a class for expanded clones.

j_gene: TRBJ1-2; v_gene: TRBV5-1; abundance: -; d_gene: TRBD1; CDR3aa: CASSFGQGVDYGYTF; CDR3nt: TGCGCCAGCAGCTTCGGACAGGGGGTTGACTATGGCTACACCTTC
j_gene: TRBJ1-1; v_gene: TRBV12-3/TRBV12-4; abundance: -; d_gene: -; CDR3aa: CASSWGGTEAFF; CDR3nt: TGTGCCAGCAGTTGGGGAGGTACTGAAGCTTTCTTT
j_gene: TRBJ1-4; v_gene: TRBV15; abundance: -; d_gene: TRBD1; CDR3aa: CATSRTGQLTNEKLFF; CDR3nt: TGTGCCACCAGCAGAACGGGACAGCTAACTAATGAAAAACTGTTTTTT
j_gene: TRBJ2-2; v_gene: TRBV19; abundance: -; d_gene: -; CDR3aa: CASSGGPDTGELFF; CDR3nt: TGTGCCAGTAGCGGGGGGCCGGACACCGGGGAGCTGTTTTTT
j_gene: TRBJ1-5; v_gene: TRBV7-2; abundance: -; d_gene: -; CDR3aa: CASSLVYRTSQPQHF; CDR3nt: TGTGCCAGCAGCTTAGTGTACAGGACTAGTCAGCCCCAGCATTTT
j_gene: TRBJ2-2; v_gene: TRBV30; abundance: few; d_gene: -; CDR3aa: CAWKQKWDTGELFF; CDR3nt: TGTGCCTGGAAACAGAAATGGGACACCGGGGAGCTGTTTTTT
j_gene: TRBJ2-3; v_gene: TRBV27; abundance: -; d_gene: TRBD2; CDR3aa: CASSLSLAGVTDTQYF; CDR3nt: TGTGCCAGCAGTTTATCACTAGCGGGGGTCACAGATACGCAGTATTTT
j_gene: TRBJ2-2; v_gene: TRBV12-3/TRBV12-4; abundance: -; d_gene: -; CDR3aa: CASGGAVSGELFF; CDR3nt: TGTGCCAGCGGTGGGGCAGTGTCCGGGGAGCTGTTTTTT
j_gene: TRBJ2-2; v_gene: TRBV6-6; abundance: -; d_gene: -; CDR3aa: CASRNYTGWRELFF; CDR3nt: TGTGCCAGCAGGAACTATACAGGGTGGAGGGAGCTGTTTTTT
j_gene: TRBJ1-2; v_gene: TRBV7-9; abundance: -; d_gene: -; CDR3aa: CASSLNAGQDNYGYTF; CDR3nt: TGTGCCAGCAGCTTAAATGCGGGCCAGGACAACTATGGCTACACCTTC
j_gene: TRBJ1-2; v_gene: TRBV14; abundance: -; d_gene: TRBD1; CDR3aa: CASSQQTSVFGRGRNYGYTF; CDR3nt: TGTGCCAGCAGCCAACAAACTTCAGTATTCGGCAGGGGGCGGAACTATGGCTACACCTTC
j_gene: TRBJ1-4; v_gene: TRBV3-1/TRBV3-2; abundance: -; d_gene: -; CDR3aa: CASSQRADWEEKLFF; CDR3nt: TGTGCCAGCAGCCAGAGGGCAGACTGGGAAGAAAAACTGTTTTTT
j_gene: TRBJ2-5; v_gene: TRBV12-3/TRBV12-4; abundance: once; d_gene: -; CDR3aa: CASSGGLKETQYF; CDR3nt: TGTGCCAGCAGCGGGGGACTGAAAGAGACCCAGTACTTC
j_gene: TRBJ2-3; v_gene: TRBV9; abundance: -; d_gene: -; CDR3aa: CASSVEPLLTSQSDTQYF; CDR3nt: TGTGCCAGCAGCGTAGAGCCCCTCCTGACTAGTCAGTCGGATACGCAGTATTTT
j_gene: TRBJ1-2; v_gene: TRBV9; abundance: -; d_gene: -; CDR3aa: CASSVGALKRGYGYTF; CDR3nt: TGTGCCAGCAGCGTGGGTGCTCTCAAACGGGGCTATGGCTACACCTTC
j_gene: TRBJ2-3; v_gene: TRBV3-1/TRBV3-2; abundance: -; d_gene: -; CDR3aa: CASSLGGASTDTQYF; CDR3nt: TGTGCCAGCAGCCTAGGCGGGGCTAGCACAGATACGCAGTATTTT
j_gene: TRBJ2-4; v_gene: TRBV4-3; abundance: -; d_gene: TRBD1; CDR3aa: CASSQGPGQGDIQYF; CDR3nt: TGCGCCAGCAGCCAAGGTCCGGGACAGGGTGACATTCAGTACTTC
j_gene: TRBJ2-7; v_gene: TRBV4-2; abundance: -; d_gene: TRBD2; CDR3aa: CASSHTPPGGGVSYEQYF; CDR3nt: TGTGCCAGCAGCCACACCCCGCCGGGGGGGGGCGTTTCCTACGAGCAGTACTTC
j_gene: TRBJ1-3; v_gene: TRBV27; abundance: -; d_gene: -; CDR3aa: CASSSHVSDGDVISGNTIYF; CDR3nt: TGTGCCAGCAGTTCACACGTCTCGGACGGGGATGTGATCTCTGGAAACACCATATATTTT
j_gene: TRBJ1-1; v_gene: TRBV5-1; abundance: -; d_gene: -; CDR3aa: CASSQDSANTEAFF; CDR3nt: TGCGCCAGCAGCCAGGACTCTGCGAACACTGAAGCTTTCTTT
j_gene: TRBJ2-5; v_gene: TRBV7-9; abundance: -; d_gene: TRBD2; CDR3aa: CASSSGLAGQETQYF; CDR3nt: TGTGCCAGCAGCTCCGGACTAGCGGGGCAGGAGACCCAGTACTTC
j_gene: TRBJ2-5; v_gene: TRBV7-2; abundance: -; d_gene: TRBD2; CDR3aa: CASSLLAGGGTQYF; CDR3nt: TGTGCCAGCAGCTTACTAGCGGGGGGAGGGACCCAGTACTTC
j_gene: TRBJ1-5; v_gene: TRBV11-2; abundance: once; d_gene: TRBD1; CDR3aa: CASSIRGQSNQPQHF; CDR3nt: TGTGCCAGCAGCATACGGGGACAGTCCAATCAGCCCCAGCATTTT
j_gene: TRBJ2-7; v_gene: TRBV5-5; abundance: -; d_gene: -; CDR3aa: CASSLAAGTYEQYF; CDR3nt: TGTGCCAGCAGCTTGGCTGCAGGCACCTACGAGCAGTACTTC
j_gene: TRBJ2-1; v_gene: TRBV5-1; abundance: once; d_gene: TRBD2; CDR3aa: CASSQETGTRAYNEQFF; CDR3nt: TGCGCCAGCAGCCAAGAAACCGGGACTAGGGCCTACAATGAGCAGTTCTTC
j_gene: TRBJ2-6; v_gene: TRBV6-6; abundance: -; d_gene: TRBD1; CDR3aa: CASSPRGSGANVLTF; CDR3nt: TGTGCCAGCAGTCCCAGGGGGTCAGGGGCCAACGTCCTGACTTTC
j_gene: TRBJ2-5; v_gene: TRBV3-1/TRBV3-2; abundance: -; d_gene: -; CDR3aa: CASSRWTMDLSRETQYF; CDR3nt: TGTGCCAGCAGCCGCTGGACTATGGATTTGTCGAGGGAGACCCAGTACTTC
j_gene: TRBJ2-2; v_gene: TRBV7-2; abundance: -; d_gene: -; CDR3aa: CASSSEAGEGTGELFF; CDR3nt: TGTGCCAGCAGCTCCGAAGCGGGTGAGGGCACCGGGGAGCTGTTTTTT
j_gene: TRBJ2-7; v_gene: TRBV20-1; abundance: once; d_gene: TRBD2; CDR3aa: CSASPSGTSYEQYF; CDR3nt: TGCAGTGCTAGTCCTAGCGGGACCTCCTACGAGCAGTACTTC
j_gene: TRBJ2-6; v_gene: TRBV27; abundance: -; d_gene: TRBD2; CDR3aa: CASSLRAGVGGANVLTF; CDR3nt: TGTGCCAGCAGTTTGCGGGCGGGGGTTGGTGGGGCCAACGTCCTGACTTTC
j_gene: TRBJ1-2; v_gene: TRBV6-4; abundance: -; d_gene: TRBD1; CDR3aa: CASKGQGNGYTF; CDR3nt: TGTGCCAGCAAAGGACAGGGTAACGGCTACACCTTC
j_gene: TRBJ2-7; v_gene: TRBV4-3; abundance: -; d_gene: -; CDR3aa: CASSQIWAGAAYEQYF; CDR3nt: TGCGCCAGCAGCCAAATCTGGGCAGGGGCGGCCTACGAGCAGTACTTC
j_gene: TRBJ2-6; v_gene: TRBV5-1; abundance: few; d_gene: -; CDR3aa: CASSVTGTGANVLTF; CDR3nt: TGCGCCAGCAGCGTCACAGGGACTGGGGCCAACGTCCTGACTTTC
j_gene: TRBJ2-7; v_gene: TRBV3-1/TRBV3-2; abundance: many; d_gene: TRBD2; CDR3aa: CASSQDGGVPYEQYF; CDR3nt: TGTGCCAGCAGCCAAGATGGGGGGGTCCCCTACGAGCAGTACTTC
j_gene: TRBJ1-1; v_gene: TRBV9; abundance: -; d_gene: TRBD1; CDR3aa: CASSATGGEAFF; CDR3nt: TGTGCCAGCAGCGCGACAGGGGGTGAAGCTTTCTTT
j_gene: TRBJ2-1; v_gene: TRBV9; abundance: -; d_gene: TRBD2; CDR3aa: CASSFGTSGGYNEQFF; CDR3nt: TGTGCCAGCAGCTTCGGGACTAGCGGGGGATACAATGAGCAGTTCTTC
j_gene: TRBJ2-1; v_gene: TRBV4-3; abundance: -; d_gene: -; CDR3aa: CASSQDRGSYNEQFF; CDR3nt: TGCGCCAGCAGCCAAGACAGGGGATCCTACAATGAGCAGTTCTTC
j_gene: TRBJ2-7; v_gene: TRBV18; abundance: once; d_gene: -; CDR3aa: CASSASGLSYEQYF; CDR3nt: TGTGCCAGCTCAGCCTCAGGACTATCCTACGAGCAGTACTTC
j_gene: TRBJ2-3; v_gene: TRBV2; abundance: once; d_gene: -; CDR3aa: CASSEGPTDTQYF; CDR3nt: TGTGCCAGCAGTGAAGGGCCCACAGATACGCAGTATTTT
j_gene: TRBJ1-2; v_gene: TRBV4-3; abundance: -; d_gene: -; CDR3aa: CASSLTAGSGYTF; CDR3nt: TGCGCCAGCAGCCTAACGGCCGGGTCGGGCTACACCTTC
j_gene: TRBJ1-3; v_gene: TRBV6-6; abundance: once; d_gene: -; CDR3aa: CASSQGTGNTIYF; CDR3nt: TGTGCCAGCAGTCAGGGGACTGGAAACACCATATATTTT
j_gene: TRBJ1-1; v_gene: TRBV6-5; abundance: -; d_gene: -; CDR3aa: CASSYSKGRGAFF; CDR3nt: TGTGCCAGCAGTTACTCGAAGGGGCGGGGAGCTTTCTTT
j_gene: TRBJ1-1; v_gene: TRBV6-6; abundance: -; d_gene: -; CDR3aa: CASFASREAFF; CDR3nt: TGTGCCAGCTTCGCATCGCGAGAAGCTTTCTTT
j_gene: TRBJ2-7; v_gene: TRBV19; abundance: -; d_gene: TRBD2; CDR3aa: CASSFTSGEPYEQYF; CDR3nt: TGTGCCAGTAGTTTCACTAGCGGGGAACCCTACGAGCAGTACTTC
j_gene: TRBJ2-6; v_gene: TRBV28; abundance: once; d_gene: TRBD2; CDR3aa: CASRPPGGSGANVLTF; CDR3nt: TGTGCCAGCAGACCTCCGGGGGGGTCTGGGGCCAACGTCCTGACTTTC
j_gene: TRBJ1-3; v_gene: TRBV7-2; abundance: -; d_gene: TRBD1; CDR3aa: CASSPQPSTGETGNTIYF; CDR3nt: TGTGCCAGCAGCCCCCAACCCTCGACAGGGGAGACTGGAAACACCATATATTTT
j_gene: TRBJ2-1; v_gene: TRBV10-3; abundance: once; d_gene: TRBD2; CDR3aa: CAISESSLAASYNEQFF; CDR3nt: TGTGCCATCAGTGAGTCGTCTCTAGCGGCCTCATACAATGAGCAGTTCTTC
j_gene: TRBJ2-6; v_gene: TRBV4-3; abundance: -; d_gene: -; CDR3aa: CASSQDAGRAGILTF; CDR3nt: TGCGCCAGCAGCCAAGATGCGGGCAGGGCGGGAATCCTGACTTTC
j_gene: TRBJ2-5; v_gene: TRBV6-5; abundance: few; d_gene: TRBD2; CDR3aa: CASRRGEKETQYF; CDR3nt: TGTGCCAGCAGGCGGGGGGAAAAAGAGACCCAGTACTTC